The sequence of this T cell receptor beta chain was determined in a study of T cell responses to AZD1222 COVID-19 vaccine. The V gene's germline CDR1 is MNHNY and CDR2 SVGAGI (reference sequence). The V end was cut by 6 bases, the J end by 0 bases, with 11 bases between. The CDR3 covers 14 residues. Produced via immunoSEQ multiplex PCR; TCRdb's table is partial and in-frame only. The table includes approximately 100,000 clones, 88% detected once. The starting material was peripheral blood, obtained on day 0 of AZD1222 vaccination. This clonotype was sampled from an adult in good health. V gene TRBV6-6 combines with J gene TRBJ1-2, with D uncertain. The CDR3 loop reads CASRAGNANYGYTF. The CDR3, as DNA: TGTGCCAGCAGGGCCGGCAACGCTAACTATGGCTACACCTTC.